The following is a T cell receptor beta chain sequence with its context. Its specificity is not known. CDR3 length equals 18 residues. The V gene's germline CDR1 is LGHNA and CDR2 YSLEER. CD45RO-CCR7+CD27+CD95- was the phenotype of naive CD8+ T cells. The data were obtained in a study of CXCR3-negative and CXCR3-positive naive CD8 T cells. The authors made the TRB cDNA libraries by 5' RACE using UMI labels. TCRdb reworked the 5' RACE reads into one entry per CDR3 protein, no DNA. The sample table sets out tens of thousands of distinct CDR3 sequences. General study findings and limits: Memory CD8+ cells showed much lower diversity, while both naive subsets displayed comparably high diversity. Against CXCR3-negative naive cells, CXCR3-positive naive cells showed more hydrophobic TRB CDR3s.

The TCR originated in a human donor in good health. Some clones in this sample may be carry-over from other donors' samples. Specimen: naive CXCR3- CD8+ T cells from blood. Stated subset: CD45RO-CCR7+CD27+CD95- naive CD8+ T cells lacking CXCR3 (TNR3-). V gene TRBV4-3 combines with J gene TRBJ2-6; TCRdb's D call of TRBD1 is untestable without DNA. CDR3 amino acids: CASSQEDRGRSGANVLTF.